The present TCR beta chain was sequenced within a study of shared clonotypes between healthy human individuals. The overall study: Used for every donor were three CD4 naive, three CD4 memory, two CD8 naive and one CD8 memory plate.

When replicate PCRs were run on sorted subsets, they used 200 to 250 ng DNA, 30,000 to 35,000 T cell genomes. The method was immunoSEQ multiplex PCR; TCRdb's version includes in-frame clones alone and lacks a portion of them. The data show under 850,000 clones, approximately 92% seen once. This clone was seen only once. What it binds is unknown. The length of the CDR3 is 15 residues. Unmatched junction bases numbered 7, after V lost 4 bases and J lost 7 bases. Germline CDR1 reads SGHRS; CDR2 reads YFSETQ. Study-level findings and limits: A handful of donors shared approximately 5% of their naive CD4 clonotypes.

Terminally differentiated effector memory CD45RA+ cells were excluded by CCR7 positive selection of CD45RO-negative cells. Sequencing was done on a sample of naive CD8+ T cells sorted from blood. The clonotype comes from a man aged 30-40 years in good health. The chain is built from TRBV5-1 and TRBJ2-7; 14 bases match TRBD2. CDR3 sequence reads: CASSPPGLAGVEQYF. CDR3 nucleotide sequence: TGCGCCAGCAGCCCGCCGGGACTAGCGGGAGTTGAGCAGTACTTC.